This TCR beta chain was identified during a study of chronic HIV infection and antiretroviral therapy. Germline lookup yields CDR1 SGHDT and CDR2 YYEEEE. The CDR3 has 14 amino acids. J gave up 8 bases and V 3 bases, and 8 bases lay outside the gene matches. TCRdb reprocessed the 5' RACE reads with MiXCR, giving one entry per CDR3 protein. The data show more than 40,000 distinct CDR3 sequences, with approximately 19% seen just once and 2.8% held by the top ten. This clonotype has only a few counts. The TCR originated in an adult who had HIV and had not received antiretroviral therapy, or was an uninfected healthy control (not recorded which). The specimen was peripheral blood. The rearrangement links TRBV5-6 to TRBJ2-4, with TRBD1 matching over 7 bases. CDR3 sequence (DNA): TGTGCCAGCAGCTCAGGACAGGAAGGGGACATTCAGTACTTC. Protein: CASSSGQEGDIQYF.